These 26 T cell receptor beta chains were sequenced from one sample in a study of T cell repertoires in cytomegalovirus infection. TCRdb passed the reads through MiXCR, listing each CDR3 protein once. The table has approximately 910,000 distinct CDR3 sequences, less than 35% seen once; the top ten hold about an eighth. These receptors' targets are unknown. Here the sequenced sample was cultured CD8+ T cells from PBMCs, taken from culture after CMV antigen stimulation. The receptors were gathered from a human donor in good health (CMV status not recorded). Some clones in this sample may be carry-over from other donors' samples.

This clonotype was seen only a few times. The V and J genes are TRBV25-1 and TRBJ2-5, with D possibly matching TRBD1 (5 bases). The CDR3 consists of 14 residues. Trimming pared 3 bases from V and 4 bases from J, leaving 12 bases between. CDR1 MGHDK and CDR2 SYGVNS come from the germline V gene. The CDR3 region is CASSDLKGLETQYF. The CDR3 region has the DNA TGTGCCAGCAGTGATTTGAAGGGGTTAGAGACCCAGTACTTC.

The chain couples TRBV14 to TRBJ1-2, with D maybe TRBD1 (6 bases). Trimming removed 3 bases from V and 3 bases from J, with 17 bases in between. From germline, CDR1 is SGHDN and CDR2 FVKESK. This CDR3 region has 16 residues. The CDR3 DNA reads TGTGCCAGCAGCCAGGGTAGCGGGACATATGACTATGGCTACACCTTC. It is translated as CASSQGSGTYDYGYTF.

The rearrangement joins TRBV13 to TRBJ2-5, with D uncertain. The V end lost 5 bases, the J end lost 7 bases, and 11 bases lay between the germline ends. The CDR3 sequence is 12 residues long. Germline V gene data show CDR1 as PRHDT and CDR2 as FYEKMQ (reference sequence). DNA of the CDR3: TGTGCCAGCAGCGAGGTAGAGGCGACCCAGTACTTC. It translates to CASSEVEATQYF.

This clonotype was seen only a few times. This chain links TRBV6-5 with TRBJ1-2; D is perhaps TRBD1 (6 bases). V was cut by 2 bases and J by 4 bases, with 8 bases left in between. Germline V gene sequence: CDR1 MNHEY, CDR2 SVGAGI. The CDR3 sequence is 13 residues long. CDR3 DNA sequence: TGTGCCAGCAGTTACGGACAGATCTATGGCTACACCTTC. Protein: CASSYGQIYGYTF.

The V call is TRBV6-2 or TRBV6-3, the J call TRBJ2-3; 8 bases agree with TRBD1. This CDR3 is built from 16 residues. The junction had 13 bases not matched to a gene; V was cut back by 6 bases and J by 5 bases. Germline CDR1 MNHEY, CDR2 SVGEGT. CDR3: CASRLAQGAKIDTQYF. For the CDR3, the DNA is TGTGCCAGCAGACTTGCTCAGGGGGCTAAGATAGATACGCAGTATTTT.

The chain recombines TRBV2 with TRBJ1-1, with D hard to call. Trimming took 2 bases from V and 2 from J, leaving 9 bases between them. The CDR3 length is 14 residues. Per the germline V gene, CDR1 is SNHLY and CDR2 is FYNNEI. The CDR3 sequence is CASSEFPRNTEAFF. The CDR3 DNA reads TGTGCCAGCAGTGAATTTCCTCGAAACACTGAAGCTTTCTTT.

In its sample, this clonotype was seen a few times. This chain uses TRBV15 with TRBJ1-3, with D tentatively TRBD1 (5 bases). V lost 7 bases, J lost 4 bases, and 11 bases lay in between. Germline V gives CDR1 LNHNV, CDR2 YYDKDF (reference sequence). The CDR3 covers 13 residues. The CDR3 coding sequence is TGTGCCACCACCGGGACTGCAGGAAACACCATATATTTT. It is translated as CATTGTAGNTIYF.

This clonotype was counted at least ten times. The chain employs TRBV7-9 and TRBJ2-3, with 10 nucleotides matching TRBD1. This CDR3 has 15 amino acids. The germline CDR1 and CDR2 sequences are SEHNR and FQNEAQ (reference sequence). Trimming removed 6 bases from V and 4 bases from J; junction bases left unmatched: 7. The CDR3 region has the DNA TGTGCCAGCAGACCTGACAGGGGGCGTGCAGATACGCAGTATTTT. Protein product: CASRPDRGRADTQYF.

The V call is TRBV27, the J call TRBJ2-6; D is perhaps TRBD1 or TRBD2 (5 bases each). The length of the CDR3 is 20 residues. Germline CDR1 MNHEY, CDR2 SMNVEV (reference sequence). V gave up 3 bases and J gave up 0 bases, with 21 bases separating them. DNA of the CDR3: TGTGCCAGCAGTTTCCTGGCCACCGGGACGGACGTCTCTGGGGCCAACGTCCTGACTTTC. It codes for CASSFLATGTDVSGANVLTF.

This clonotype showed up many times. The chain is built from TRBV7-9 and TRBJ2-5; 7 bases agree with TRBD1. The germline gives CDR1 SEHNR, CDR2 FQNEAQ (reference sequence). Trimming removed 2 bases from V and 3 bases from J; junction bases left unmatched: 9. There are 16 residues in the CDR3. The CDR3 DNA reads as TGTGCCAGCAGCTTATCCCCGGTCGGGACAGAAGAGACCCAGTACTTC. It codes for CASSLSPVGTEETQYF.

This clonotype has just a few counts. This chain's CDR3 is CASSLSLGSTEAFF. The CDR3, as DNA: TGTGCCAGCAGTTTATCGTTGGGGAGTACTGAAGCTTTCTTT. The chain employs TRBV27 and TRBJ1-1; D is uncertain. The CDR3 is made up of 14 amino acids. The germline V gene has CDR1 MNHEY and CDR2 SMNVEV (reference sequence). Trimming left V 0 bases short and J 5 bases short, with 10 bases between.

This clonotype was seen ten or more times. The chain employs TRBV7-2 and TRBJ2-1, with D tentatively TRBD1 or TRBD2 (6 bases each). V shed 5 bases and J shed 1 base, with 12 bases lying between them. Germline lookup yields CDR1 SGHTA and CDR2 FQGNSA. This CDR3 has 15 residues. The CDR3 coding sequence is TGTGCCAGCAGCCGCGGGACACAATCCTACAATGAGCAGTTCTTC. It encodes CASSRGTQSYNEQFF.

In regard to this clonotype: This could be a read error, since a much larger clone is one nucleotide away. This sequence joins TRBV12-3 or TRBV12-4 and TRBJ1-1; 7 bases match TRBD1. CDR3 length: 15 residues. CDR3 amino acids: CVSRLQGPGNTEAFF. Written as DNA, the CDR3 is TGTGTCAGCAGACTACAGGGGCCAGGGAACACTGAAGCTTTCTTT.

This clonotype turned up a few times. The DNA for the CDR3 is TGTGCCAGCAGTCCCGGCAGGGTCTATGGCTACACCTTC. It translates to CASSPGRVYGYTF. The chain combines TRBV27 with TRBJ1-2, with D possibly TRBD1 on 5 matching bases. This CDR3 contains 13 residues. V was clipped by 5 bases and J by 4 bases, with 11 bases between them. Looked up from germline, CDR1 is MNHEY and CDR2 is SMNVEV (reference sequence).

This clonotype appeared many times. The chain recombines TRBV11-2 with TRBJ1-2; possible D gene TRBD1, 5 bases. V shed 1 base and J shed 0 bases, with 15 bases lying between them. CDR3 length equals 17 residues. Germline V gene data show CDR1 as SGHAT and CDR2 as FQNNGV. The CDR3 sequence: CASSLGPPGRSNYGYTF. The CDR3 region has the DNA TGTGCCAGCAGCTTAGGACCGCCGGGGCGATCTAACTATGGCTACACCTTC. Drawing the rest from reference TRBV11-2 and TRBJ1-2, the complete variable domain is EAGVAQSPRYKIIEKRQSVAFWCNPISGHATLYWYQQILGQGPKLLIQFQNNGVVDDSQLPKDRFSAERLKGVDSTLKIQPAKLEDSAVYLCASSLGPPGRSNYGYTFGSGTRLTVV.

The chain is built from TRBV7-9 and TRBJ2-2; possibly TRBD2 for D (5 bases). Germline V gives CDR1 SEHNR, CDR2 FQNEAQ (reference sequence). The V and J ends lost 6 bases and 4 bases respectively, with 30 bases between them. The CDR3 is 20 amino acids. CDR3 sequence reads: CASRTQHTTGERVVTGELFF. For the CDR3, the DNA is TGTGCCAGCAGAACCCAGCATACCACCGGGGAACGGGTGGTCACCGGGGAGCTGTTTTTT.

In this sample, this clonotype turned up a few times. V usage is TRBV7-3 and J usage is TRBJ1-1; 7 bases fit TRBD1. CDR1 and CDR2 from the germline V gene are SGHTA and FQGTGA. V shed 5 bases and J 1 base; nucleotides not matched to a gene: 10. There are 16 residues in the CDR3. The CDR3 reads CASSQFTRGGNTEAFF. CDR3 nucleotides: TGTGCCAGCAGCCAATTCACCAGGGGGGGGAACACTGAAGCTTTCTTT. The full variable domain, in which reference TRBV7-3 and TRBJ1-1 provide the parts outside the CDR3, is GAGVSQTPSNKVTEKGKYVELRCDPISGHTALYWYRQSLGQGPEFLIYFQGTGAADDSGLPNDRFFAVRPEGSVSTLKIQRTERGDSAVYLCASSQFTRGGNTEAFFGQGTRLTVV.

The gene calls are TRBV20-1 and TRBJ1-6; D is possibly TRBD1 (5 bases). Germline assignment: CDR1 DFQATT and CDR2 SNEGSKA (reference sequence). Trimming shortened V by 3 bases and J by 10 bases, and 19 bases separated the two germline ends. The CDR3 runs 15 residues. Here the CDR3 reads CSASVGARAGSPLHF. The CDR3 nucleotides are TGCAGTGCTAGCGTAGGGGCCCGCGCGGGGTCACCCCTCCACTTT.

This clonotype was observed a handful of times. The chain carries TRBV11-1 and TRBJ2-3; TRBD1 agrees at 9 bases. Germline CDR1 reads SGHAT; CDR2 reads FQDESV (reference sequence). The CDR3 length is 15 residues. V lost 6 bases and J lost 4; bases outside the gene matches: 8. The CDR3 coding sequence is TGTGCCAGCAGACGCCGGGACAGGGTTCCAGATACGCAGTATTTT. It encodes CASRRRDRVPDTQYF.

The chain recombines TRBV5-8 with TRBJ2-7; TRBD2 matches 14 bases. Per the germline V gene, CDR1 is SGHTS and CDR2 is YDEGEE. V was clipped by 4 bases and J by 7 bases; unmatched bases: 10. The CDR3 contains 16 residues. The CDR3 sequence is CASSRTSGGTPWEQYF. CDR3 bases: TGTGCCAGCAGCCGGACTAGCGGGGGGACCCCTTGGGAGCAGTACTTC.

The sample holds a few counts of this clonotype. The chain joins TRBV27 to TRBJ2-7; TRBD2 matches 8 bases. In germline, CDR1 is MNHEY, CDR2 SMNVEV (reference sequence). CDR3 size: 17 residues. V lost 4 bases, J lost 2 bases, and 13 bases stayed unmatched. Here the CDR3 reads CASSSVLKRGSTYEQYV. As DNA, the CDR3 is TGTGCCAGCAGTTCCGTCCTTAAGCGGGGGAGCACCTACGAGCAGTACGTC.

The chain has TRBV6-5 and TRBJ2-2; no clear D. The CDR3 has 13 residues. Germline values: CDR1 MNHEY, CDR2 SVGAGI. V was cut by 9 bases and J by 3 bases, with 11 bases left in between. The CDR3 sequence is CASRMSDTGELFF. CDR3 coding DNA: TGTGCCAGTAGGATGAGCGACACCGGGGAGCTGTTTTTT.

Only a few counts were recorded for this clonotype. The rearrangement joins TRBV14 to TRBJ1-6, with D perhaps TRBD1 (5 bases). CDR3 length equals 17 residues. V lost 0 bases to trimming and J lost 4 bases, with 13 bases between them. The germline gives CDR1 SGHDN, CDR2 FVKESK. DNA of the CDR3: TGTGCCAGCAGCCAAGATATCGGACAAAAATATAATTCACCCCTCCACTTT. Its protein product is CASSQDIGQKYNSPLHF.

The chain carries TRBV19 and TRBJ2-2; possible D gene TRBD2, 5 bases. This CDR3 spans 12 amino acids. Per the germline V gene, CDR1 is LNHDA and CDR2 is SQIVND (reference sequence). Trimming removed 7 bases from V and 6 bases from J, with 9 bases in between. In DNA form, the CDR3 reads TGTGCCAGTATTGAGGGATCCGGGGAGCTGTTTTTT. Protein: CASIEGSGELFF.

CDR3 coding DNA: TGTGCCAGCAGTTACTCCACAGGCGGTTCACCCCTCCACTTT. Translation gives CASSYSTGGSPLHF. J is TRBJ1-6 and V is TRBV6-5; D perhaps matches TRBD1 (5 bases). This CDR3 is built from 14 residues. V lost 0 bases, J lost 9 bases, and 9 bases lay in between. The germline gives CDR1 MNHEY, CDR2 SVGAGI.

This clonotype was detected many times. The CDR3 DNA reads TGTGCCAGCAGTGAGCCTAGACGGGAGACCCAGTACTTC. It yields the protein CASSEPRRETQYF. This chain links TRBV6-2 or TRBV6-3 with TRBJ2-5; D ambiguous. CDR1 is MNHEY and CDR2 is SVGEGT in the germline V gene. V dropped 5 bases and J dropped 5 bases, with 12 bases sitting between them. The CDR3 sequence is 13 residues long.